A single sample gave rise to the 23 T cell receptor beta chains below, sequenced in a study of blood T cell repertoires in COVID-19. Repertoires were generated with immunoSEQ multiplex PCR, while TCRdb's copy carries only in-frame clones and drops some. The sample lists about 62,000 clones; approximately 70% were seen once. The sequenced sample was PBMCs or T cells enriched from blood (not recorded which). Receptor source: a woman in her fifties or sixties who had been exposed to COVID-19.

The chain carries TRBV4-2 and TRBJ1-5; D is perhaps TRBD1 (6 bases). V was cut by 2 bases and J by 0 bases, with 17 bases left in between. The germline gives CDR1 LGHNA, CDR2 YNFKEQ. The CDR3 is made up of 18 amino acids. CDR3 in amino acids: CASSQNWDISNSNQPQHF. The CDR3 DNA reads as TGTGCCAGCAGCCAAAACTGGGACATATCGAATAGCAATCAGCCCCAGCATTTT.

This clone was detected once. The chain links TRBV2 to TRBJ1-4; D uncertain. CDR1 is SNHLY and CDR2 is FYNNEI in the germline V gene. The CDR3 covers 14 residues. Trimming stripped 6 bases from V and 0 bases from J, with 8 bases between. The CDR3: CASRQLTTNEKLFF. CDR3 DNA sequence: TGTGCCAGCAGGCAGTTGACAACTAATGAAAAACTGTTTTTT.

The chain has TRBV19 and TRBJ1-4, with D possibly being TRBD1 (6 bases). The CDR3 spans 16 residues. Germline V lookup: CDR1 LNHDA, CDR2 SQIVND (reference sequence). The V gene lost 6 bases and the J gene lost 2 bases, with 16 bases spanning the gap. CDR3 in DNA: TGTGCCAGTAGCCAGGGGCCCGGGCGGACTAATGAAAAACTGTTTTTT. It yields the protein CASSQGPGRTNEKLFF.

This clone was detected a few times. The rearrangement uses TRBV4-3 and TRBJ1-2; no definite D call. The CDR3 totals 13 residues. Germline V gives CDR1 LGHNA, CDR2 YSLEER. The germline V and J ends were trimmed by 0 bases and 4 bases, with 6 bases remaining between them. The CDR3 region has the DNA TGCGCCAGCAGCCAAGATTGGGCCTATGGCTACACCTTC. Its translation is CASSQDWAYGYTF.

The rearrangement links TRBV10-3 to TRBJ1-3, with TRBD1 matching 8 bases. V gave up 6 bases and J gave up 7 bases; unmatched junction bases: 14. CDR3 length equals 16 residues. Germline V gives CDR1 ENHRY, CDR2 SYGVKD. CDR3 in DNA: TGTGCCATCAGGGCCCCAGGGACAGGTGCCTTGAACACCATATATTTT. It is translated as CAIRAPGTGALNTIYF.

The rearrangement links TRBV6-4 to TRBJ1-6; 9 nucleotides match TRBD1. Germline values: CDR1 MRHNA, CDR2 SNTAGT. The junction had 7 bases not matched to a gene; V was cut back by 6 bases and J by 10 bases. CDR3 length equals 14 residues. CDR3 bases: TGTGCCAGCAGGGCGACAGGGGGAAGGTCACCCCTCCACTTT. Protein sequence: CASRATGGRSPLHF.

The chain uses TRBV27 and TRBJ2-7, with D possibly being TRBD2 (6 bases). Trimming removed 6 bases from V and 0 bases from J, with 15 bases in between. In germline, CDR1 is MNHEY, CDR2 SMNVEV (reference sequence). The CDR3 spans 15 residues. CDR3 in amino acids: CASRQVWDSSYEQYF. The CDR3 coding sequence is TGTGCCAGCAGGCAAGTTTGGGACTCCTCCTACGAGCAGTACTTC.

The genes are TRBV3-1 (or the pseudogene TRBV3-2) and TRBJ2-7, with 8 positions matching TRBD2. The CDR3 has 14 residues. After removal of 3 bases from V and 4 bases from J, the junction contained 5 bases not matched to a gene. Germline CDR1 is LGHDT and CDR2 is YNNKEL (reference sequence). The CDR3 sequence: CASSHASGGYEQYF. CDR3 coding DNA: TGTGCCAGCAGCCATGCCAGCGGGGGATACGAGCAGTACTTC.

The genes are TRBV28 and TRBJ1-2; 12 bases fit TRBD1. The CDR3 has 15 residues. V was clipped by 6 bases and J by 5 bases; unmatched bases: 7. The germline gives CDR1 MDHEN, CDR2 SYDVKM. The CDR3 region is CASRPGTGGSYGYTF. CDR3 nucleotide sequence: TGTGCCAGCAGACCCGGGACAGGGGGCAGTTATGGCTACACCTTC.

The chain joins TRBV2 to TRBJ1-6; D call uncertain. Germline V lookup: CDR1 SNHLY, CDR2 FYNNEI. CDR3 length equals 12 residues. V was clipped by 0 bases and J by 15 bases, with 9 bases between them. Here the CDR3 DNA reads TGTGCCAGCAGTGAAGCGGTCGGGGACCTCCACTTT. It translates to CASSEAVGDLHF.

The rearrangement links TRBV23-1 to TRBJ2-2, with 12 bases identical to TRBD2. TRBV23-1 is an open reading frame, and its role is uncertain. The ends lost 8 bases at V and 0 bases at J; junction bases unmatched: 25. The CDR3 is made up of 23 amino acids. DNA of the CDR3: TGCGCCAGCCCTCGGGGCAGGCCATGGGGGTGGACTAGCGGGAATACGAACACCGGGGAGCTGTTTTTT. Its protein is CASPRGRPWGWTSGNTNTGELFF.

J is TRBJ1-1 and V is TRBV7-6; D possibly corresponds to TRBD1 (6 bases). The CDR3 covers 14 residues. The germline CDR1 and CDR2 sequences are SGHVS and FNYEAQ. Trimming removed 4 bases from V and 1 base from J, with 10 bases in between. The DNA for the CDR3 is TGTGCCAGCAGCTCCGGGACACAGAACACTGAAGCTTTCTTT. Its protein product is CASSSGTQNTEAFF.

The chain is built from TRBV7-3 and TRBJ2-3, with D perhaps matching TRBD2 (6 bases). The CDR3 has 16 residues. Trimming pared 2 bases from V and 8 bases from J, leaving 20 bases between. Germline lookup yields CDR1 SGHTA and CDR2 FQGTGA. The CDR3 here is CASSLQSPGLYTTQYF. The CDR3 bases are TGTGCCAGCAGCTTACAATCCCCGGGACTCTATACTACGCAGTATTTT.

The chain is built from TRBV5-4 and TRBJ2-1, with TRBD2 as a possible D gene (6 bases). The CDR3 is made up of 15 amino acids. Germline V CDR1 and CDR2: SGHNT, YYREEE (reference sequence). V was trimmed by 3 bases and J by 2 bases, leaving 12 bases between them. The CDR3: CASSSQRAPYNEQFF. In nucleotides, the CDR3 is TGTGCCAGCAGCTCCCAGCGGGCGCCCTACAATGAGCAGTTCTTC.

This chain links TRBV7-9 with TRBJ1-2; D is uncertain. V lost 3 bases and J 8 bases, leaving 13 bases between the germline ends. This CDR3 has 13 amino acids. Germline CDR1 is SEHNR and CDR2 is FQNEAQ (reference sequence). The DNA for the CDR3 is TGTGCCAGCAGCTTTGACACAGCCCGAGGCTACACCTTC. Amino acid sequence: CASSFDTARGYTF.

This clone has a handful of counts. CDR3: CASSLRGGNTIYF. The CDR3 coding sequence is TGTGCCAGCAGCTTACGAGGGGGAAACACCATATATTTT. The chain combines TRBV11-2 with TRBJ1-3; the D is unclear. The germline V gene has CDR1 SGHAT and CDR2 FQNNGV. This CDR3 is built from 13 residues. With 2 bases removed from V and 4 bases from J, the gap between germline ends came to 6 bases. Looking up the rest from reference TRBV11-2 and TRBJ1-3 gives the full variable domain: EAGVAQSPRYKIIEKRQSVAFWCNPISGHATLYWYQQILGQGPKLLIQFQNNGVVDDSQLPKDRFSAERLKGVDSTLKIQPAKLEDSAVYLCASSLRGGNTIYFGEGSWLTVV.

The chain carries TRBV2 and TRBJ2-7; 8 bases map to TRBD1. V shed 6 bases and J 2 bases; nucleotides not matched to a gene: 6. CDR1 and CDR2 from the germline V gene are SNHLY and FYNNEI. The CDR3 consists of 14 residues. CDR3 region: CASRGGTGAYEQYF. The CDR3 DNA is TGTGCCAGCAGAGGGGGGACAGGAGCCTACGAGCAGTACTTC.

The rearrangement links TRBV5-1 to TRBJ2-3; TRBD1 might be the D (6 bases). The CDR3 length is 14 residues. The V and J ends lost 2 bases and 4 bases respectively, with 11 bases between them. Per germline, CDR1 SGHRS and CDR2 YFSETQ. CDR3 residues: CASSLQGTADTQYF. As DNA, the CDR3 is TGCGCCAGCAGCTTACAGGGTACGGCAGATACGCAGTATTTT.

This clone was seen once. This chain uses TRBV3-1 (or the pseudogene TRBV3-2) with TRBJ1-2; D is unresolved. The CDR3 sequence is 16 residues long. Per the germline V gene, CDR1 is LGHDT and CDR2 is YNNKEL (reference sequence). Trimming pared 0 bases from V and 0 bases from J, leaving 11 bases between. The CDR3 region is CASSQERTRSNYGYTF. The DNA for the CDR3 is TGTGCCAGCAGCCAAGAGCGGACTAGATCTAACTATGGCTACACCTTC.

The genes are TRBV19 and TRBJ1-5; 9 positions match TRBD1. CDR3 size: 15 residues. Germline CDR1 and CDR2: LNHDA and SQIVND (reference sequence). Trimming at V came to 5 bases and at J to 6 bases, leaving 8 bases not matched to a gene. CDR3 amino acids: CASSGTGTRGQPQHF. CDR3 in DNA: TGTGCCAGTAGTGGGACAGGGACACGCGGTCAGCCCCAGCATTTT. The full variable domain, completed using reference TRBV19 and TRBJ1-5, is DGGITQSPKYLFRKEGQNVTLSCEQNLNHDAMYWYRQDPGQGLRLIYYSQIVNDFQKGDIAEGYSVSREKKESFPLTVTSAQKNPTAFYLCASSGTGTRGQPQHFGDGTRLSIL.

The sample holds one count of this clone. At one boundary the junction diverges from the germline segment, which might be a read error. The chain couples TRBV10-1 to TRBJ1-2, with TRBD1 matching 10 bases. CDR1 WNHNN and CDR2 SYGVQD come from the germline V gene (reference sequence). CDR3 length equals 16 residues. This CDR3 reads CASSECDRGQPLGCTF. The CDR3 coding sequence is TGCGCCAGCAGTGAGTGCGACAGGGGGCAGCCACTTGGCTGCACCTTC.

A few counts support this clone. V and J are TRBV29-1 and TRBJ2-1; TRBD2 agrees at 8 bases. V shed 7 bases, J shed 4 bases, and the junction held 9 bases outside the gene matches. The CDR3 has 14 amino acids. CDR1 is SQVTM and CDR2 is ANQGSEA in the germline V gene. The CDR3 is CSASGRGQYNEQFF. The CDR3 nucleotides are TGCAGCGCAAGCGGGAGAGGTCAATACAATGAGCAGTTCTTC.

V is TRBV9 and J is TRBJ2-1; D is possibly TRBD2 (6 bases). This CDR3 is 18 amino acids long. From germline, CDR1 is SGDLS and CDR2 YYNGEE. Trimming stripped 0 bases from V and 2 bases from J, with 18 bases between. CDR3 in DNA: TGTGCCAGCAGCGTAGCGCCCAATCGGGGGATCACCTACAATGAGCAGTTCTTC. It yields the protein CASSVAPNRGITYNEQFF. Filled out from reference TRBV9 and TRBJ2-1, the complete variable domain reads DSGVTQTPKHLITATGQRVTLRCSPRSGDLSVYWYQQSLDQGLQFLIQYYNGEERAKGNILERFSAQQFPDLHSELNLSSLELGDSALYFCASSVAPNRGITYNEQFFGPGTRLTVL.